Many counts were recorded for the clone carrying this TCR beta chain. No treatment of any kind had been given to any patient before thyroid surgery. This entry comes from a study of metastatic and nonmetastatic thyroid tumors. About the research overall: Both malignant and benign thyroid patients supplied peripheral blood and tumor or nodule tissue samples, across which the repertoires of these patients were then compared.

TCRdb re-processed the PCR reads through MiXCR. The repertoire holds 30,000 to 35,000 clones, with around 20% as singletons. The source is a female donor with papillary thyroid cancer or a benign thyroid nodule (not recorded which). Some clones in this sample may be carry-over from other donors' samples. Specimen: blood.

The CDR3: CATSDWTSGRTDTQYF. The CDR3 DNA reads as TGTGCCACCAGTGATTGGACTAGCGGGAGGACAGATACGCAGTATTTT. The V and J genes are TRBV24-1 and TRBJ2-3, with 14 bases that match TRBD2. The CDR3 runs 16 residues. Germline V lookup: CDR1 KGHDR, CDR2 SFDVKD. Germline trimming cut 2 bases from V and 3 bases from J; bases unmatched to any gene: 0.